The rows below give T cell receptor beta chains drawn from one sample of a study of PD-1 blockade in mismatch repair-deficient tumors. Here immunoSEQ multiplex PCR was the method, and the copy in TCRdb shows in-frame clones only, minus some. The repertoire consists of approximately 130,000 clones, with more than 85% occurring once and the leading ten covering roughly 14%. The material was peripheral blood, obtained 44 weeks after starting pembrolizumab. These receptors were obtained from an adult with mismatch repair-deficient cancer. Each CDR3 is given with its conserved first and last residue. Fields, in order: V gene, J gene, D gene, clone size, CDR3 protein, CDR3 DNA. The D gene is left open where the match is weak. A clone size is listed for some rows: how often the clone was seen (once, few, many), or a class if it is expanded.

>TRBV19|TRBJ1-2|-|-
CASTDYREANYGYTF
TGTGCCAGCACAGACTACAGGGAAGCTAACTATGGCTACACCTTC
>TRBV4-2|TRBJ2-3|TRBD2|many
CASSQVLAGGPRTDTQYF
TGTGCCAGCAGCCAAGTCCTAGCGGGAGGGCCCCGCACAGATACGCAGTATTTT
>TRBV4-3|TRBJ2-7|-|-
CASSPVTGPSYEQYF
TGCGCCAGCAGCCCAGTGACAGGTCCCTCCTACGAGCAGTACTTC
>TRBV6-6|TRBJ2-7|TRBD2|-
CASQKRESEEQYF
TGTGCCAGTCAAAAGCGGGAGTCGGAGGAGCAGTACTTC
>TRBV9|TRBJ2-7|TRBD1|few
CASSAGQGVAYEQYF
TGTGCCAGCAGCGCCGGACAGGGGGTGGCATACGAGCAGTACTTC
>TRBV28|TRBJ2-3|-|-
CASIKQGASTDTQYF
TGTGCCAGCATAAAACAGGGCGCTAGCACAGATACGCAGTATTTT
>TRBV28|TRBJ2-6|-|-
CASSFPGHLSGANVLTF
TGTGCCAGCAGTTTTCCGGGACATCTCTCTGGGGCCAACGTCCTGACTTTC
>TRBV7-3|TRBJ2-1|TRBD2|-
CASSPSRLAESLNEQFF
TGTGCCAGCAGCCCGTCGCGTCTAGCGGAGAGTCTCAATGAGCAGTTCTTC
>TRBV5-5|TRBJ1-4|-|-
CASSAYQQGNNEKLFF
TGTGCCAGCAGCGCCTATCAACAGGGAAATAATGAAAAACTGTTTTTT
>TRBV4-2|TRBJ2-7|-|-
CASSQDLGVGGYEQYF
TGTGCCAGCAGCCAAGACCTAGGGGTAGGCGGCTACGAGCAGTACTTC
>TRBV25-1|TRBJ2-7|TRBD1|few
CASSDPGDRGLRF
TGTGCCAGCAGTGATCCGGGCGACAGGGGCCTTCGCTTC
>TRBV30|TRBJ2-5|TRBD1|once
CAWTSTGGVETQYF
TGTGCCTGGACCTCGACAGGGGGCGTTGAGACCCAGTACTTC
>TRBV15|TRBJ2-1|TRBD2|-
CATSSQTAPGTSGYNEQFF
TGTGCCACCAGCAGCCAGACCGCTCCCGGGACTAGCGGTTACAATGAGCAGTTCTTC
>TRBV6-1|TRBJ2-7|TRBD1|-
CASSGLEGASYEQYF
TGTGCCAGCAGTGGATTAGAGGGGGCCTCCTACGAGCAGTACTTC
>TRBV11-1|TRBJ1-1|-|-
CASSLSRTTNTEAFF
TGTGCCAGCAGCTTAAGTAGGACAACGAACACTGAAGCTTTCTTT
>TRBV30|TRBJ2-5|-|-
CAWSVTLRETQYF
TGTGCCTGGAGTGTTACTCTCCGGGAGACCCAGTACTTC
>TRBV20-1|TRBJ1-2|-|few
CSARDKRGYTF
TGCAGTGCTAGAGATAAACGCGGCTACACCTTC
>TRBV11-3|TRBJ1-1|-|-
CASSLVMTEAFF
TGTGCCAGCAGCTTAGTAATGACTGAAGCTTTCTTT
>TRBV30|TRBJ2-4|-|-
CAWSVPSFAKNIQYF
TGTGCCTGGAGTGTACCAAGCTTTGCCAAAAACATTCAGTACTTC
>TRBV29-1|TRBJ1-1|TRBD1|-
CSVLTGGTEAFF
TGCAGCGTTCTGACAGGGGGCACTGAAGCTTTCTTT
>TRBV7-6|TRBJ2-1|-|-
CASSLAHGSSYNEQFF
TGTGCCAGCAGCCTCGCGCACGGGTCCTCCTACAATGAGCAGTTCTTC
>TRBV6-6|TRBJ2-1|TRBD1|-
CATGLRGGQGRDEQFF
TGTGCCACCGGACTCAGGGGGGGACAGGGACGCGATGAGCAGTTCTTC
>TRBV5-6|TRBJ2-1|-|-
CASSLMGEYNEQFF
TGTGCCAGCAGCTTGATGGGAGAGTACAATGAGCAGTTCTTC
>TRBV5-1|TRBJ2-1|TRBD2|-
CASSLAGGRDEQFF
TGCGCCAGCAGCTTGGCGGGAGGCCGGGATGAGCAGTTCTTC
>TRBV6-1|TRBJ2-7|-|-
CASSEARVRSTYEQYF
TGTGCCAGCAGTGAAGCGCGGGTCAGGTCCACCTACGAGCAGTACTTC
>TRBV13|TRBJ2-7|-|-
CASSLGHSTVLLSYEQYF
TGTGCCAGCAGCTTAGGCCACAGTACAGTACTACTCTCCTACGAGCAGTACTTC
>TRBV28|TRBJ2-7|-|-
CASSFPPVSYEQYF
TGTGCCAGCAGTTTCCCCCCCGTTTCCTACGAGCAGTACTTC
>TRBV10-3|TRBJ2-1|-|-
CAIRARSFTYNEQFF
TGTGCCATCCGGGCGCGGAGTTTCACCTACAATGAGCAGTTCTTC
>TRBV5-6|TRBJ2-5|TRBD2|few
CASRWGRLREGLETQYF
TGTGCCAGCAGGTGGGGCCGCTTGCGGGAGGGCCTCGAGACCCAGTACTTC
>TRBV19|TRBJ1-1|-|-
CASSIEPGLPSTSAFF
TGTGCCAGTAGTATAGAACCGGGACTTCCCTCGACTTCGGCTTTCTTT
>TRBV19|TRBJ2-5|-|once
CASSSTGRGQETQYF
TGTGCCAGTAGTTCGACAGGACGAGGCCAAGAGACCCAGTACTTC
>TRBV7-8|TRBJ1-2|-|-
CASSLEWVGGHGYTF
TGTGCCAGCAGCTTAGAGTGGGTTGGCGGGCATGGCTACACCTTC
>TRBV5-1|TRBJ2-7|-|-
CASSLGSGEQYF
TGCGCCAGCAGCTTGGGGAGTGGCGAGCAGTACTTC
>TRBV30|TRBJ1-3|-|-
CAWTPPGRSDTIYF
TGTGCCTGGACCCCTCCGGGGAGGTCGGACACCATATATTTT
>TRBV28|TRBJ2-7|-|-
CATRVTRVGEQYF
TGTGCCACCAGGGTCACCCGGGTGGGGGAGCAGTACTTC
>TRBV5-4|TRBJ2-7|TRBD1|-
CASSRDRGPGYEQYF
TGTGCCAGCAGCCGGGACAGGGGGCCAGGTTACGAGCAGTACTTC
>TRBV19|TRBJ2-1|-|-
CASSITGMEQFF
TGTGCCAGTAGTATTACTGGGATGGAGCAGTTCTTC
>TRBV4-1|TRBJ2-6|TRBD2|once
CASSRWTTSGRRSGANVLTF
TGCGCCAGCAGCCGCTGGACGACTAGCGGGAGACGCTCTGGGGCCAACGTCCTGACTTTC
>TRBV29-1|TRBJ2-2|TRBD2|-
CSVEFAELAEDTGELFF
TGCAGCGTTGAATTTGCCGAACTAGCGGAGGACACCGGGGAGCTGTTTTTT
>TRBV7-5|TRBJ2-7|-|-
CARSRDRGLRHYEQYF
TGTGCCAGAAGCCGCGACAGGGGGCTTCGTCACTACGAGCAGTACTTC
>TRBV5-1|TRBJ2-3|-|-
CASSLVAGYGTDTQYF
TGCGCCAGCAGCTTGGTGGCGGGGTACGGCACAGATACGCAGTATTTT
>TRBV6-6|TRBJ1-1|-|few
CASSRRTDMNTEAFF
TGTGCCAGCAGCCGACGGACGGACATGAACACTGAAGCTTTCTTT
>TRBV9|TRBJ2-7|-|-
CASSVDEGTTYEQYF
TGTGCCAGCAGCGTAGATGAAGGGACCACCTACGAGCAGTACTTC
>TRBV7-8|TRBJ1-1|-|-
CASSSGPSNTEAFF
TGTGCCAGCAGCTCGGGACCGTCAAACACTGAAGCTTTCTTT
>TRBV19|TRBJ2-3|-|few
CASSAGTDTQYF
TGTGCCAGTAGTGCGGGAACAGATACGCAGTATTTT
>TRBV10-3|TRBJ2-7|-|few
CAISDPGSSYEQYF
TGTGCCATCAGTGACCCGGGATCCTCCTACGAGCAGTACTTC
>TRBV13|TRBJ1-2|-|-
CASSLAGYGYTF
TGTGCCAGCAGCTTAGCGGGATATGGCTACACCTTC
>TRBV13|TRBJ2-7|TRBD2|-
CASSSEWGEGSYEQYF
TGTGCCAGCAGCTCGGAATGGGGGGAGGGTAGCTACGAGCAGTACTTC
>TRBV27|TRBJ2-3|-|-
CASMAQGTDTQYF
TGTGCCAGCATGGCGCAGGGCACAGATACGCAGTATTTT
>TRBV30|TRBJ1-5|-|few
CAWSVGIGQPQHF
TGTGCCTGGAGTGTGGGGATCGGTCAGCCCCAGCATTTT
>TRBV6-5|TRBJ1-1|-|-
CASSLNQGTYTEAFF
TGTGCCAGCAGCCTGAATCAGGGGACATACACTGAAGCTTTCTTT
>TRBV5-1|TRBJ2-2|-|-
CASSTQNTGELFF
TGCGCCAGCAGCACGCAGAACACCGGGGAGCTGTTTTTT
>TRBV6-6|TRBJ2-7|TRBD2|-
CASSSPSGNKYEQYF
TGTGCCAGCAGTTCCCCTAGCGGAAATAAATACGAGCAGTACTTC
>TRBV4-1|TRBJ2-3|TRBD2|-
CASRPLAGVADTQYF
TGCGCCAGCAGGCCTCTAGCGGGAGTTGCAGATACGCAGTATTTT
>TRBV7-6|TRBJ2-1|TRBD2|-
CASSWTSGYNEQFF
TGTGCCAGCAGCTGGACTAGCGGCTACAATGAGCAGTTCTTC
>TRBV5-1|TRBJ1-3|TRBD1|-
CASSRTGGRGNTIYF
TGCGCCAGCAGCCGGACAGGCGGACGTGGAAACACCATATATTTT
>TRBV11-2|TRBJ2-7|-|-
CASSLETVMQYF
TGTGCCAGCAGCTTAGAGACAGTTATGCAGTACTTC
>TRBV7-8|TRBJ2-1|TRBD2|-
CASSWGTSGYNEQFF
TGTGCCAGCAGCTGGGGGACTAGCGGCTACAATGAGCAGTTCTTC
>TRBV18|TRBJ2-6|-|-
CASSLGTPSSGANVLTF
TGTGCCAGCTCACTAGGGACACCGAGCTCTGGGGCCAACGTCCTGACTTTC
>TRBV6-1|TRBJ2-1|-|-
CASSEIFGVGNNEQFF
TGTGCCAGCAGTGAAATTTTCGGGGTTGGGAACAATGAGCAGTTCTTC